The source of this T cell receptor (beta chain) is a study of human T cells and chemical hapten exposure. Study information: Researchers reported sensitizing a roughly 2 cm by roughly 2 cm upper inner arm skin site with 2% DPC. Patients received weekly diphenylcyclopropenone doses to the scalp throughout the approximately 25-week study. Overall study findings and caveats: Significantly more large CDR3 similarity clusters were formed by expanded TCRs than by controls.

TCRdb called the RACE reads again in MiXCR, with one record for every CDR3 protein. The sample lists about 140,000 distinct CDR3 sequences; approximately 12% were seen once. Per the germline V gene, CDR1 is SGHDN and CDR2 is FVKESK. V lost 0 bases and J 8 bases, leaving 8 bases between the germline ends. This CDR3 is 13 amino acids long. This clonotype has only a few counts. Its antigen is as yet unknown. Time point noted: patch test 2, 6 weeks after DPC sensitization. As to treatment: therapeutic diphenylcyclopropenone sensitization with weekly scalp DPC. Non-pregnant alopecia patients aged 18 to 70, suitable for DPC therapy.

This chain uses TRBV14 with TRBJ2-1; D is uncertain. The sequencing here drew on whole blood, taken in connection with sensitization to the hapten diphenylcyclopropenone (DPC). The origin of this receptor is a woman aged 50 to 60 with alopecia areata. Some clones in this sample may be carry-over from other donors' samples. The CDR3 loop reads CASSQDYLYEQFF. For the CDR3, the DNA is TGTGCCAGCAGCCAAGACTATTTGTATGAGCAGTTCTTC.